The 10 T cell receptor beta chains reported below all come from one sample, sequenced in a study of blood T cell repertoires in COVID-19. Profiling relied on immunoSEQ multiplex PCR, and the TCRdb table lists in-frame clones only, not all of them. The data show a few hundred thousand clones, roughly 85% seen once. The specimen sequenced was PBMCs or T cells enriched from blood (not recorded which). All receptors come from a middle-aged man who had recovered from COVID-19.

CDR3 coding DNA: TGTGCCTGGAGTGCGACACTCACTAACTATGGCTACACCTTC. Residues: CAWSATLTNYGYTF. The rearrangement joins TRBV30 to TRBJ1-2, with no clear D. Trimming left V 1 base short and J 0 bases short, with 9 bases between. Germline V gene lookup returns CDR1 GTSNPN and CDR2 SVGIG (reference sequence). This CDR3 is 14 amino acids long.

The chain combines TRBV5-1 with TRBJ2-1; weak D call: TRBD2 (6 bases). CDR1 is SGHRS, CDR2 YFSETQ, per germline. V was pared by 4 bases and J by 0 bases, with 11 bases between. The CDR3 loop spans 15 amino acids. CDR3: CASSETRFSYNEQFF. The CDR3, as DNA: TGCGCCAGCAGCGAGACTAGATTCTCCTACAATGAGCAGTTCTTC.

This clone has only a few counts. The chain employs TRBV28 and TRBJ1-2; tentative D call: TRBD1 (6 bases). The CDR3 has 15 amino acids. Trimming took off 2 bases at V and 2 bases at J, with 12 bases between the two ends. The germline gives CDR1 MDHEN, CDR2 SYDVKM. CDR3 sequence reads: CASSLGLGQNYGYTF. As DNA, the CDR3 is TGTGCCAGCAGTTTAGGATTGGGACAAAACTATGGCTACACCTTC.

The chain uses TRBV5-6 and TRBJ2-7, with 13 positions matching TRBD2. Looked up from germline, CDR1 is SGHDT and CDR2 is YYEEEE. The CDR3 covers 16 residues. V shed 4 bases, J shed 9 bases, and the junction held 13 bases outside the gene matches. The CDR3 nucleotides are TGTGCCAGCAGCGGAAGGCCCGGGACTAGCGGGACCGGGCAGTACTTC. Amino acids: CASSGRPGTSGTGQYF.

The genes are TRBV7-9 and TRBJ2-5; 7 bases align to TRBD1. After removal of 6 bases from V and 0 bases from J, the junction contained 4 bases not matched to a gene. The CDR3 sequence is 14 residues long. Germline-derived CDR1 and CDR2 are SEHNR and FQNEAQ (reference sequence). The CDR3 reads CASSRQGYQETQYF. The DNA of the CDR3 is TGTGCCAGCAGTCGACAGGGATACCAAGAGACCCAGTACTTC. Full variable domain (missing parts from reference TRBV7-9 and TRBJ2-5): DTGVSQNPRHKITKRGQNVTFRCDPISEHNRLYWYRQTLGQGPEFLTYFQNEAQLEKSRLLSDRFSAERPKGSFSTLEIQRTEQGDSAMYLCASSRQGYQETQYFGPGTRLLVL.

V gene TRBV30 combines with J gene TRBJ2-1; 9 bases fit TRBD2. The V segment lost 4 bases and the J segment 0 bases; nucleotides outside the gene matches: 4. Germline CDR1 is GTSNPN and CDR2 is SVGIG (reference sequence). The CDR3 sequence is 15 residues long. CDR3 sequence: CAWTKAGGSYNEQFF. CDR3 coding DNA: TGTGCCTGGACGAAAGCGGGAGGCTCCTACAATGAGCAGTTCTTC.

This clone was counted a single time. An end of the junction differs from the germline gene, which may be a read error. The rearrangement links TRBV10-1 to TRBJ1-2; no definite D call. The CDR3 runs 13 residues. Germline CDR1 is WNHNN and CDR2 is SYGVQD (reference sequence). The CDR3, as DNA: TGCGCCAGCAGTAAGACCACTAAATATGGCTACACCTTC. This encodes CASSKTTKYGYTF.

This clone has only a few counts. The rearrangement uses TRBV2 and TRBJ1-5; the D is unclear. CDR3 length: 13 amino acids. The V gene's germline CDR1 is SNHLY and CDR2 FYNNEI. Trimming removed 0 bases from V and 3 bases from J, with 3 bases in between. CDR3 loop: CASSEAHNQPQHF. CDR3 coding DNA: TGTGCCAGCAGTGAAGCCCACAATCAGCCCCAGCATTTT.

This clone was observed a handful of times. The chain carries TRBV12-5 and TRBJ1-1; D not certain. This CDR3 contains 14 residues. Germline V gene lookup returns CDR1 LGHNT and CDR2 FRNRAP. V lost 2 bases to trimming and J lost 3 bases, with 10 bases between them. The CDR3 nucleotides are TGTGCTAGTGGTTTGAGTAGAAGTCACACTGAAGCTTTCTTT. Translation: CASGLSRSHTEAFF.

The V gene is TRBV30, the J gene TRBJ2-5; 7 nucleotides match TRBD2. The V gene end was trimmed by 2 bases and the J gene end by 1 base; junction bases not matched to a gene: 7. The V gene's germline CDR1 is GTSNPN and CDR2 SVGIG (reference sequence). This CDR3 region has 15 residues. CDR3 bases: TGTGCCTGGAGTCGAATGGCGGGAGTCCAAGAGACCCAGTACTTC. Its protein product is CAWSRMAGVQETQYF.